One and the same sample provided the 12 T cell receptor beta chains below, sequenced in a study of OX40 agonist ivuxolimab in advanced cancers. Library prep was done by the immunoSEQ multiplex PCR assay. What TCRdb holds here is the immuneACCESS table cut down to in-frame rearrangements. Part of the clones is not present; checked against another copy, under half of the missing clones reflect an unresolved V gene, and the others are unexplained. The sample table holds around 150,000 clones, of which 90% were seen once. About 1% of the sample lies in the top ten. The sample consisted of CD4+ or CD8+ T cells sorted from blood, taken in a trial of the OX40 agonist ivuxolimab. These receptors all come from an adult with an advanced solid tumor such as melanoma, head and neck, liver or kidney cancer.

The J gene is TRBJ2-7, the V gene TRBV7-9, with a weak D call TRBD2 (6 bases). CDR1 is SEHNR and CDR2 is FQNEAQ in the germline V gene (reference sequence). This CDR3 region has 15 residues. Deletions cut 2 bases from V and 6 bases from J, with 17 bases between. CDR3 amino acids: CASSLTSAGSSEQYF. CDR3 sequence (DNA): TGTGCCAGCAGCTTAACTTCCGCGGGATCTTCCGAGCAGTACTTC. The full variable domain, rest sourced from reference TRBV7-9 and TRBJ2-7, is DTGVSQNPRHKITKRGQNVTFRCDPISEHNRLYWYRQTLGQGPEFLTYFQNEAQLEKSRLLSDRFSAERPKGSFSTLEIQRTEQGDSAMYLCASSLTSAGSSEQYFGPGTRLTVT.

This clone occurred once. In the same sample, other DNA sequences code for this CDR3. This chain joins TRBV5-1 and TRBJ2-7, with 10 positions matching TRBD2. This CDR3 has 14 amino acids. With V trimmed by 0 bases and J by 3 bases, 0 bases remained unmatched. In germline, CDR1 is SGHRS, CDR2 YFSETQ. In DNA, the CDR3 is TGCGCCAGCAGCTTGGCTAGCGGGAGCTACGAGCAGTACTTC. Translating it yields CASSLASGSYEQYF.

The rearrangement links TRBV2 to TRBJ2-2; the match to TRBD1 covers 7 bases. V dropped 10 bases and J dropped 0; count of bases not matched to a gene: 8. Per germline, CDR1 SNHLY and CDR2 FYNNEI. The CDR3 runs 15 residues. CDR3: CAIRQGQSNTGELFF. The CDR3, as DNA: TGTGCCATCCGCCAGGGACAGTCGAACACCGGGGAGCTGTTTTTT.

The gene calls are TRBV11-1 and TRBJ2-7, with 7 bases matching TRBD1. CDR1 SGHAT and CDR2 FQDESV come from the germline V gene (reference sequence). The J segment lost 5 bases and the V segment lost 3 bases, leaving 4 bases of the junction unmatched. This CDR3 spans 13 amino acids. CDR3 nucleotide sequence: TGTGCCAGCAGCTTGAGGGGGCTGAACGAGCAGTACTTC. It yields the protein CASSLRGLNEQYF.

The genes are TRBV29-1 and TRBJ1-1; TRBD1 aligns across 10 bases. V shed 3 bases and J 4 bases; nucleotides not matched to a gene: 2. This CDR3 comprises 13 residues. CDR1 and CDR2 (germline): SQVTM, ANQGSEA. The DNA of the CDR3 is TGCAGCGTTGATCGGACAGGGGGCACTGAAGCTTTCTTT. As protein: CSVDRTGGTEAFF.

The CDR3 DNA sequence: TGTGCCAGCAGGGCCGGCCAGACTCCCGAGCAGTACTTC. Its translation: CASRAGQTPEQYF. The chain links TRBV6-1 to TRBJ2-7; D is undetermined. The germline CDR1 and CDR2 sequences are MNHNS and SASEGT. V lost 6 bases to trimming and J lost 6 bases, with 15 bases between them. The CDR3 sequence is 13 residues long.

The V and J genes are TRBV6-1 and TRBJ1-5; 8 nucleotides align to TRBD1. The CDR3 has 14 residues. CDR1 is MNHNS and CDR2 is SASEGT in the germline V gene. The V gene end was trimmed by 6 bases and the J gene end by 4 bases; junction bases not matched to a gene: 5. CDR3 in amino acids: CASRGQGLNQPQHF. The CDR3 DNA reads as TGTGCCAGCAGAGGACAGGGCTTAAATCAGCCCCAGCATTTT.

The chain uses TRBV7-8 and TRBJ1-1; 11 nucleotides align to TRBD1. The J segment lost 4 bases and the V segment lost 3 bases, leaving 7 bases of the junction unmatched. The CDR3 runs to 16 residues. Germline CDR1 is SGHVS and CDR2 is FQNEAQ. The CDR3 nucleotides are TGTGCCAGCAGCTTTATCTGGGGGACAGGGGGCACTGAAGCTTTCTTT. Translating gives CASSFIWGTGGTEAFF. Combining the CDR3 with reference TRBV7-8 and TRBJ1-1 gives the whole variable domain GAGVSQSPRYKVAKRGQDVALRCDPISGHVSLFWYQQALGQGPEFLTYFQNEAQLDKSGLPSDRFFAERPEGSVSTLKIQRTQQEDSAVYLCASSFIWGTGGTEAFFGQGTRLTVV.

The chain joins TRBV27 to TRBJ1-2; D might be TRBD1 (6 bases). V gave up 3 bases and J gave up 2 bases, with 13 bases separating them. The length of the CDR3 is 15 residues. Germline CDR1 and CDR2: MNHEY and SMNVEV (reference sequence). For the CDR3, the DNA is TGTGCCAGCAGTTTCTCAGGGGTGAACAACTATGGCTACACCTTC. Residues: CASSFSGVNNYGYTF.

The chain links TRBV6-5 to TRBJ1-2; no clear D gene. V was shortened by 5 bases and J by 0 bases, with 10 bases between the two germline ends. The CDR3 totals 14 residues. Per the germline V gene, CDR1 is MNHEY and CDR2 is SVGAGI. The chain's CDR3 is CASSRSLANYGYTF. CDR3 bases: TGTGCCAGCAGTAGGTCCCTAGCTAACTATGGCTACACCTTC.

The CDR3 DNA is TGTGCCAGCAGCTTACGAAGCAATGAGCAGTTCTTC. Protein: CASSLRSNEQFF. This rearrangement joins TRBV27 to TRBJ2-1; D unresolved. This CDR3 has 12 residues. Looked up from germline, CDR1 is MNHEY and CDR2 is SMNVEV (reference sequence). V was clipped by 6 bases and J by 6 bases, with 9 bases between them.

The V call is TRBV10-1, the J call TRBJ2-3, with D tentatively TRBD2 (5 bases). The germline CDR1 and CDR2 sequences are WNHNN and SYGVQD (reference sequence). V lost 5 bases to trimming and J lost 1 base, with 13 bases between them. This CDR3 contains 15 residues. CDR3 coding DNA: TGCGCCAGCAGTATTGACCCGGAGGGCACAGATACGCAGTATTTT. Translating gives CASSIDPEGTDTQYF.